This T cell receptor beta chain was obtained from a study of cytomegalovirus exposure and HLA in healthy donors. Findings and caveats of the study: In the analysis, some V segments, TRBV6-2 and TRBV6-3 included, were excluded as indistinguishable. CMV serostatus was the sole immune exposure information available.

PCR used 60 Vbeta primers and 13 Jbeta primers. Sequencing was performed with immunoSEQ multiplex PCR; in TCRdb, only in-frame clones are kept and a portion is missing. The sample consists of 150,000 to 200,000 clones, around 76% of them appearing once. V lost 4 bases and J lost 11, with 20 bases in between. Germline-derived CDR1 and CDR2 are SGHTA and FQGNSA. The CDR3 runs to 14 residues. As for the donors, each was a healthy bone marrow donor. With respect to this clone: Its antigen is not identified.

This sequence originates from a girl aged 10 to 17 in good health and CMV-seropositive. The chain couples TRBV7-2 to TRBJ1-1, with D perhaps TRBD1 (5 bases). The specimen sequenced was PBMCs. CDR3 nucleotide sequence: TGTGCCAGCAGCTCATCTCTCACAGGTATCGAGGCTTTCTTT. This encodes CASSSSLTGIEAFF.